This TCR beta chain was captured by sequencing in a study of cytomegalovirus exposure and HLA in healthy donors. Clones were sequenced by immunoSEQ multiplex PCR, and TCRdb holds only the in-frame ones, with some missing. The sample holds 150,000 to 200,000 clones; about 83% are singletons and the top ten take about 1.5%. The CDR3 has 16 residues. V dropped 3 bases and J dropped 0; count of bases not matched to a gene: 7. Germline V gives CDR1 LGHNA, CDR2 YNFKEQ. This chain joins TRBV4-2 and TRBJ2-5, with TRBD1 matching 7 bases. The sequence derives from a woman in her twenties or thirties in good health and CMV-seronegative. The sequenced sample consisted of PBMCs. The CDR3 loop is CASSQDDREYQETQYF. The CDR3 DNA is TGTGCCAGCAGCCAGGATGACAGGGAGTACCAAGAGACCCAGTACTTC.